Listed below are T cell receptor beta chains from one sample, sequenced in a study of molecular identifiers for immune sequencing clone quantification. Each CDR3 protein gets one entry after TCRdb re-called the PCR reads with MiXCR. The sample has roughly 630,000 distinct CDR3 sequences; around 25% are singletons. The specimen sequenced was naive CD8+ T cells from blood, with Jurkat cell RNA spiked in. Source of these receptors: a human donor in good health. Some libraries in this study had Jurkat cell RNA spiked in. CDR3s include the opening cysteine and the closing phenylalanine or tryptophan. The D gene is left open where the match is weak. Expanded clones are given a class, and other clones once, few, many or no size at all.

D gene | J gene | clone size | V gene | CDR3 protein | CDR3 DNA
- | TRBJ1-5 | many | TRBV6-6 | CASSYEDSWANQPQHF | TGTGCCAGCAGTTACGAGGACAGTTGGGCGAATCAGCCCCAGCATTTT
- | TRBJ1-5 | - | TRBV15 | CAPSRDSTPPQHF | TGTGCCCCCAGCAGAGACAGCACCCCGCCCCAGCATTTT
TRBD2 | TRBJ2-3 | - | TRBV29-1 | CSVVFLSGGTDTEYF | TGCAGCGTTGTTTTTCTGAGCGGGGGCACTGATACGGAGTATTTT
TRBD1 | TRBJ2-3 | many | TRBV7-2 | CASSPGQGGHTDTQYF | TGTGCCAGCAGCCCAGGACAGGGCGGACACACAGATACGCAGTATTTT
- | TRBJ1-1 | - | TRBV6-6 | CACHTGKNTEAFF | TGTGCCTGCCATACAGGGAAGAACACTGAAGCTTTCTTT
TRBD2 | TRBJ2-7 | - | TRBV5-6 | CASSLYPSGSGYEQCF | TGTGCCAGCAGCTTGTACCCTAGCGGGAGTGGGTACGAGCAGTGCTTC
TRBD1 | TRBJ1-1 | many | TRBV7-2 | CASSLEGAVTEAFF | TGTGCCAGCAGCTTAGAGGGGGCGGTCACTGAAGCTTTCTTT
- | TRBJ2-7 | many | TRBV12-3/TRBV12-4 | CASTGASYEQYF | TGTGCCAGCACGGGGGCCTCCTACGAGCAGTACTTC
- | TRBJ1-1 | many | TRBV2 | CASETQLGTEAFF | TGTGCCAGCGAGACCCAACTGGGCACTGAAGCTTTCTTT
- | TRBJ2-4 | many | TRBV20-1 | CSAHSMTEPLAKNIQYF | TGCAGTGCCCATTCTATGACAGAGCCACTAGCCAAAAACATTCAGTACTTC
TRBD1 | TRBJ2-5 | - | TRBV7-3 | CASSTGQGLRETQYF | TGTGCCAGCAGCACGGGACAGGGATTAAGAGAGACCCAGTACTTC
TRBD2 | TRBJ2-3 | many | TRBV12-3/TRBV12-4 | CASSHRLAGFTDTQYF | TGTGCCAGCAGTCACCGACTAGCGGGATTCACAGATACGCAGTATTTT
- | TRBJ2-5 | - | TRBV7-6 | CASSLALGETQYF | TGTGCCAGCAGCTTAGCCCTGGGGGAGACCCAGTACTTC